This passage covers 10 T cell receptor beta chains from one sample sequenced in a study of glioma-infiltrating T cells. The iRepertoire nested amplicon-rescue multiplex PCR amplified TCR alpha and beta CDR3s from RNA. TCRdb re-derived calls from the multiplex PCR reads in MiXCR, one entry per CDR3 protein. The sample contains about 140,000 distinct CDR3 sequences, around 42% of which appear only once. The sample consisted of glioma tissue, nonneoplastic brain tissue, or PBMCs (not recorded which). The receptors originated from a human donor with low-grade glioma or glioblastoma, undergoing nonglioma brain surgery, or in good health (not recorded which).

About this clonotype: A read error may account for a junction end that differs from germline. The chain employs TRBV7-2 and TRBJ2-1, with a possible D match to TRBD1 (6 bases). Germline CDR1 SGHTA, CDR2 FQGNSA. The CDR3 sequence is 13 residues long. The CDR3 bases are TGTGCCAGCAGCTACGCCGGGGACAATGGGCAGTTCTTC. Its translation: CASSYAGDNGQFF.

CDR3 nucleotides: TGTGCCAGCAGTTTAATAAGGGAAACTGAAGCTTTCTTT. This gives the protein CASSLIRETEAFF. The V call is TRBV27, the J call TRBJ1-1; D unresolved. Germline assignment: CDR1 MNHEY and CDR2 SMNVEV (reference sequence). The CDR3 totals 13 residues. The V end lost 2 bases, the J end lost 5 bases, and 9 bases lay between the germline ends.

The CDR3 spells CASGSYEQYF. For the CDR3, the DNA is TGTGCCAGCGGCTCCTACGAGCAGTACTTC. V usage is TRBV28 and J usage is TRBJ2-7; D not certain. This CDR3 contains 10 residues. Trimming stripped 8 bases from V and 0 bases from J, with 2 bases between. Germline V gene data show CDR1 as MDHEN and CDR2 as SYDVKM.

The genes are TRBV6-6 and TRBJ2-1, with 11 bases aligning to TRBD2. The CDR3 totals 14 residues. Germline CDR1 reads MNHNY; CDR2 reads SVGAGI (reference sequence). J was trimmed by 9 bases and V by 5 bases; bases with no gene match: 6. The CDR3 is CASSVLAGGGEQFF. For the CDR3, the DNA is TGTGCCAGCAGTGTTCTAGCGGGGGGAGGTGAGCAGTTCTTC.

This clonotype has a handful of counts. The gene calls are TRBV12-3 or TRBV12-4 and TRBJ1-4, with 7 positions matching TRBD1. V gave up 6 bases and J gave up 0 bases; unmatched junction bases: 4. The CDR3 is 15 amino acids. This CDR3 is CASSRDSSTNEKLFF. As DNA, the CDR3 is TGTGCCAGCAGCCGGGACAGCTCAACTAATGAAAAACTGTTTTTT.

In its sample, this clonotype was seen a few times. The V and J genes are TRBV6-1 and TRBJ2-4; 10 bases are a match to TRBD1. The CDR3 runs to 14 residues. Germline CDR1 is MNHNS and CDR2 is SASEGT. Germline trimming cut 6 bases from V and 11 bases from J; bases unmatched to any gene: 10. CDR3 coding DNA: TGTGCCAGCAGCCACGGGGACAGGGGAGGCCTTCAGTACTTC. Amino acid sequence: CASSHGDRGGLQYF.

Only a few counts were recorded for this clonotype. The chain joins TRBV7-2 to TRBJ1-2, with 7 bases matching TRBD1. This CDR3 is built from 17 residues. Trimming cost V 5 bases and J 8 bases; bases outside gene matches: 20. From germline, CDR1 is SGHTA and CDR2 FQGNSA. The CDR3 spells CASSIGQAIQSMGGYTF. Written as DNA, the CDR3 is TGTGCCAGCAGCATCGGACAGGCAATCCAATCTATGGGAGGCTACACCTTC.

This chain connects TRBV7-9 to TRBJ2-3, with 7 positions matching TRBD1. Germline CDR1 is SEHNR and CDR2 is FQNEAQ (reference sequence). V lost 6 bases and J lost 6; bases outside the gene matches: 6. The CDR3 is 13 amino acids. CDR3 amino acids: CASRLGGLDTQYF. CDR3 bases: TGTGCCAGCAGGCTAGGGGGCCTGGATACGCAGTATTTT. Supplemented by reference TRBV7-9 and TRBJ2-3, the full variable domain reads DTGVSQNPRHKITKRGQNVTFRCDPISEHNRLYWYRQTLGQGPEFLTYFQNEAQLEKSRLLSDRFSAERPKGSFSTLEIQRTEQGDSAMYLCASRLGGLDTQYFGPGTRLTVL.

This sequence joins TRBV28 and TRBJ2-7, with a possible D match to TRBD2 (5 bases). This CDR3 has 15 amino acids. Trimming left V 5 bases short and J 1 base short, with 15 bases between. Per germline, CDR1 MDHEN and CDR2 SYDVKM. CDR3 residues: CASSGSGTNSYEQYF. DNA for the CDR3: TGTGCCAGCAGTGGGAGCGGTACCAATTCCTACGAGCAGTACTTC.

This clonotype came up a few times. This chain links TRBV6-6 with TRBJ2-1; TRBD2 matches at 12 bases. Per germline, CDR1 MNHNY and CDR2 SVGAGI (reference sequence). V shed 6 bases, J shed 9 bases, and the junction held 12 bases outside the gene matches. CDR3 length equals 16 residues. In DNA, the CDR3 is TGTGCCAGCAGCCCGGCTAGCGGGAGGGCCTTTGGTGAGCAGTTCTTC. Translating it yields CASSPASGRAFGEQFF.